Listed here are 5 T cell receptor beta chains from one sample, sequenced in a study of shared clonotypes between healthy human individuals. Clones were sequenced by immunoSEQ multiplex PCR, and TCRdb holds only the in-frame ones, with some missing. The sample has more than 2 million clones; 95% are singletons. The specimen was naive CD4+ T cells sorted from blood. The subset was: CD45RA+ positively selected. The receptors here all came from a man between 18 and 35 years old in good health.

V gene TRBV30 combines with J gene TRBJ2-5; 8 bases fit TRBD2. Trimming cost V 2 bases and J 4 bases; bases outside gene matches: 12. From germline, CDR1 is GTSNPN and CDR2 SVGIG (reference sequence). The CDR3 consists of 16 residues. CDR3 region: CAWSTLPGGLRETQYF. DNA of the CDR3: TGTGCCTGGAGTACGCTGCCGGGGGGGCTAAGAGAGACCCAGTACTTC.

V and J are TRBV5-1 and TRBJ1-4; D is ambiguous. Trimming pared 2 bases from V and 2 bases from J, leaving 16 bases between. The CDR3 spans 17 residues. CDR1 is SGHRS and CDR2 is YFSETQ in the germline V gene. CDR3 coding DNA: TGCGCCAGCAGCTTTGTGGGAGGGTATCTGACTAATGAAAAACTGTTTTTT. This codes for CASSFVGGYLTNEKLFF.

The chain has TRBV30 and TRBJ2-3, with 12 bases fitting TRBD2. Losses at the gene ends were 1 base for V and 2 bases for J; bases not matched to a gene: 7. The CDR3 is 17 residues long. Germline CDR1 GTSNPN, CDR2 SVGIG (reference sequence). For the CDR3, the DNA is TGTGCCTGGAGTGACTTTACTAGCGGGAGGCCCACAGATACGCAGTATTTT. Residues: CAWSDFTSGRPTDTQYF. The complete variable domain, with remaining parts taken from reference TRBV30 and TRBJ2-3, reads SQTIHQWPATLVQPVGSPLSLECTVEGTSNPNLYWYRQAAGRGLQLLFYSVGIGQISSEVPQNLSASRPQDRQFILSSKKLLLSDSGFYLCAWSDFTSGRPTDTQYFGPGTRLTVL.

V is TRBV6-1 and J is TRBJ1-1, with 9 bases aligning to TRBD1. CDR1 and CDR2 (germline): MNHNS, SASEGT. This CDR3 is built from 13 residues. V was pared by 6 bases and J by 10 bases, with 9 bases of the junction left unmatched. CDR3 protein: CASSDPQGARAFF. The DNA of the CDR3 is TGTGCCAGCAGCGACCCACAGGGGGCGCGAGCTTTCTTT.

The V call is TRBV7-2, the J call TRBJ1-5; no clear D gene. Trimming stripped 1 base from V and 10 bases from J, with 11 bases between. CDR1 and CDR2 from the germline V gene are SGHTA and FQGNSA. The CDR3 covers 13 residues. The CDR3 spells CASSLEWGKPQHF. The CDR3 DNA sequence: TGTGCCAGCAGCTTAGAATGGGGAAAACCCCAGCATTTT.